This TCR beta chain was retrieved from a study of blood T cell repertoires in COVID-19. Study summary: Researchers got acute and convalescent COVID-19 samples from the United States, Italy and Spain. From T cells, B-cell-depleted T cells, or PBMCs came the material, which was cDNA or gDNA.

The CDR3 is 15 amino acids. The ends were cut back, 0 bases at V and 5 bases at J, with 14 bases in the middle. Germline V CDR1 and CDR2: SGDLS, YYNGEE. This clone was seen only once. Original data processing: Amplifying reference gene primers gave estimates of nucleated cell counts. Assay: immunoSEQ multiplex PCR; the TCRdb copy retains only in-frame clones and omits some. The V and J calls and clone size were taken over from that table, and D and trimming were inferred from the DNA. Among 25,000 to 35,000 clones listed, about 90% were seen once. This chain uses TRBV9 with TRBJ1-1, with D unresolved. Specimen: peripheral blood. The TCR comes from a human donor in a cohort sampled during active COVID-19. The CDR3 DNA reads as TGTGCCAGCAGCGTAGCCGTGGCCGGGTCTACTGAAGCTTTCTTT. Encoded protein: CASSVAVAGSTEAFF.